The sample holds a few counts of the clone carrying this T cell receptor beta chain. This sample stems from a study of blood T cell repertoires in COVID-19. Germline lookup yields CDR1 ENHRY and CDR2 SYGVKD. Losses at the gene ends were 4 bases for V and 0 bases for J; bases not matched to a gene: 2. The CDR3 covers 14 residues. Profiled with immunoSEQ multiplex PCR; TCRdb holds only in-frame clones, not every one. Among around 76,000 clones, around 76% were seen once, and the ten largest hold 25% to 30%. V usage is TRBV10-3 and J usage is TRBJ1-1; 7 bases map to TRBD1. The specimen was peripheral blood. This clonotype was sampled from an elderly woman with active or convalescent COVID-19. In nucleotides, the CDR3 is TGTGCCATCAGTGCGGGACAGATGAACACTGAAGCTTTCTTT. It yields the protein CAISAGQMNTEAFF.